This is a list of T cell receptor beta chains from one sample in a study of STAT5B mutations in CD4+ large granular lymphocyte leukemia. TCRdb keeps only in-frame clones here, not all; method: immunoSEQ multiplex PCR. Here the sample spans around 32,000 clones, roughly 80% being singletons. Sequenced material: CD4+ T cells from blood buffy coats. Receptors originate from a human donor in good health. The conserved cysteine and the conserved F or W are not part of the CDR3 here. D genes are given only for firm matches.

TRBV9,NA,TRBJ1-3,ASGPHQENTIY
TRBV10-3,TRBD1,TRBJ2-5,AISGTGGEETQY
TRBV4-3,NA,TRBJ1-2,ASSQDPTGEVNYGYT
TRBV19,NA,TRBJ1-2,ASSLRGEGYGYT
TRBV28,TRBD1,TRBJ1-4,ASSTAGQMSEKLF
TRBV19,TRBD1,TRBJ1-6,ASSMRDRGISPLH
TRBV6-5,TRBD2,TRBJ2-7,ASSSLLAGVYEQY
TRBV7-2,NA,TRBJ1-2,ASSLRAGSDRNYGYT
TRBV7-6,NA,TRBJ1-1,ASSLEVNTEAF
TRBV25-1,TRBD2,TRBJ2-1,ASSPRTSGGYEQF
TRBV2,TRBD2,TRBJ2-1,ATREVSYNEQF
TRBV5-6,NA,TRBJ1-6,ASSPWTQNSPLH
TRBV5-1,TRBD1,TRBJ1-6,ASSLTGDFNSPLH
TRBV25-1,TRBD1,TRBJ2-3,ASSVGQGTADTQY
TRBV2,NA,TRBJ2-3,ASSEIRSGGSDTQY
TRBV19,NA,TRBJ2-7,ASSIRGPSYEQY
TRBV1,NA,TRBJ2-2,TSSQVSRDRGGHGELF
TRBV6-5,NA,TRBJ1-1,ASSYQQQMNTEAF
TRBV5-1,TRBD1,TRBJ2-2,ASSRQGANTGELF
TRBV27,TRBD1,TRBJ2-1,ASSLRQGAYNEQF
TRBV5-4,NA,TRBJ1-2,ASTINQGRNYGYT
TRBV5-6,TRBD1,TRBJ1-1,ASSPGTGRATEAF
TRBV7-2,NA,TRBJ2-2,ASSLGVGRVNTGELF
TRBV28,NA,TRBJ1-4,ASFGLTGREKLF
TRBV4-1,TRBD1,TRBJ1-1,ASSLRTGQGFTEAF
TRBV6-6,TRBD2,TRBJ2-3,ASRLAGGTDTQY
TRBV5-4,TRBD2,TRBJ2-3,ASSRGGTSTDTQY
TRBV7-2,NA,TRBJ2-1,ASSLSLGGNNEQF
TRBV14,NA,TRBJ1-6,ASSQDISNSPLH
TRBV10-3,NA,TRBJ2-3,ASQGPTTDTQY
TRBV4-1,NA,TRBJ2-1,ASSPLPLGEQF
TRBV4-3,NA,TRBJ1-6,ASSQDLRSSYNSPLH
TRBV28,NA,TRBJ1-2,ASSLFSSGAPGYT
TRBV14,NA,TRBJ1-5,ASSRAHTGRSPQH
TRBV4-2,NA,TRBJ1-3,ASSRGGERGNTIY
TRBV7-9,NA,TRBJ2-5,ASSSHGGGETQY
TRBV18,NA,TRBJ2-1,ASSGGSYNEQF
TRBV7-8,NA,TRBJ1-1,ASSPQGQVRPEAF
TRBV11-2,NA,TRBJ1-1,ASSLRRGMNTEAF
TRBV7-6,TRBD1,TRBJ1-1,ASSTSDRGAGTEAF
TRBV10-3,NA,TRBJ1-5,AISESGHESNQPQH
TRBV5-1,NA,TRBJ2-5,ASSLDGQKRETQY
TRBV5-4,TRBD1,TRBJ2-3,ASSQGQTGVTDTQY